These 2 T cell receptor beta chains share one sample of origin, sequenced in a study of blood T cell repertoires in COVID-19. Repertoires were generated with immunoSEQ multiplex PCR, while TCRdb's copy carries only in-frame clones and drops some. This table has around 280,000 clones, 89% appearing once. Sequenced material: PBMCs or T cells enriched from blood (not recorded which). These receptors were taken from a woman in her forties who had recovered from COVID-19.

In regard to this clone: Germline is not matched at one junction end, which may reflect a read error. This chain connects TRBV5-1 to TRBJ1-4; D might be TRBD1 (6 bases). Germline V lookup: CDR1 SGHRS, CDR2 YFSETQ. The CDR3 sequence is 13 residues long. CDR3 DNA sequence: TGCGCCAGCAGCTTGGTTTCGAACCGGGACAAAGTTTTT. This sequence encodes CASSLVSNRDKVF.

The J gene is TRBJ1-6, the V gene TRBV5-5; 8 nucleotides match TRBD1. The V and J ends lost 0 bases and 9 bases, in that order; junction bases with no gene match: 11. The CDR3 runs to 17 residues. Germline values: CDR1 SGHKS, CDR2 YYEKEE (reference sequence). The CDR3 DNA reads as TGTGCCAGCAGCTTGGCTCCGACAGGGGTTTATGGTTCACCCCTCCACTTT. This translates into CASSLAPTGVYGSPLHF.